These 25 T cell receptor beta chains share one sample of origin, sequenced in a study of CD8+CD57+ T cells in acquired aplastic anemia. Genomic DNA provided the template from which TCR beta VDJ and CDR3 profiles were obtained. TCRdb itself ran the reads through MiXCR, one entry per CDR3 protein. Seen here are some 170,000 distinct CDR3 sequences, about two thirds observed once, and the top ten hold about 50%. CD8+CD57+ cell expansion had been shown by flow cytometry in patients chosen for sequencing. The sequenced material came from sorted CD4+, CD8+, or CD8+CD57+ T cells (not recorded which) from PBMCs. Receptors originate from a human donor with aplastic anemia.

As to this clonotype: One end of the junction varies from germline; a read error may be responsible. V is TRBV5-6 and J is TRBJ1-5; D not resolved. Germline CDR1 reads SGHDT; CDR2 reads YYEEEE. This CDR3 contains 16 residues. The CDR3 spells CSSSFRTGYSNQPQHF. CDR3 nucleotide sequence: TGTTCCAGCAGCTTTAGAACCGGGTATAGCAATCAGCCCCAGCATTTT.

This rearrangement joins TRBV7-9 to TRBJ2-3, with TRBD2 matching 8 bases. This CDR3 has 17 residues. V gave up 0 bases and J gave up 2 bases; unmatched junction bases: 7. Per germline, CDR1 SEHNR and CDR2 FQNEAQ (reference sequence). The CDR3 sequence is CASSLAVIAGTTDTQYF. CDR3 coding DNA: TGTGCCAGCAGCTTAGCGGTGATAGCGGGAACCACAGATACGCAGTATTTT.

Remarks on this clonotype: The junction does not match germline at one end; this may be a read error. This chain uses TRBV27 with TRBJ1-2; perhaps TRBD1 as D (6 bases). CDR3 size: 14 residues. Germline V gene data show CDR1 as MNHEY and CDR2 as SMNVEV (reference sequence). CDR3 residues: CASSSYRVTYGYTF. For the CDR3, the DNA is TGCGCCAGCAGTTCTTACAGGGTTACTTATGGCTACACCTTC.

V and J are TRBV10-3 and TRBJ1-2; D might be TRBD1 (5 bases). Trimming shortened V by 8 bases and J by 3 bases, and 10 bases separated the two germline ends. CDR1 and CDR2 from the germline V gene are ENHRY and SYGVKD. CDR3 size: 12 residues. CDR3: CAIQRGDYGYTF. CDR3 nucleotides: TGTGCCATCCAACGGGGGGACTATGGCTACACCTTC.

The V and J genes are TRBV5-1 and TRBJ2-5; no clear D. In germline, CDR1 is SGHRS, CDR2 YFSETQ. The CDR3 loop spans 15 amino acids. V dropped 4 bases and J dropped 1 base, with 14 bases sitting between them. The CDR3: CASSPGSPRQETQYF. The CDR3 DNA reads TGCGCCAGCAGCCCCGGCTCCCCCCGCCAAGAGACCCAGTACTTC.

The V gene is TRBV12-3 or TRBV12-4, the J gene TRBJ2-5; D is possibly TRBD1 (5 bases). The length of the CDR3 is 14 residues. V was cut by 6 bases and J by 2 bases, with 13 bases left in between. CDR3 DNA sequence: TGTGCCAGCAGCCCTAGACAGACACAAGAGACCCAGTACTTC. Protein product: CASSPRQTQETQYF.

This clonotype was seen just once. The V and J genes are TRBV10-2 and TRBJ1-2; 7 nucleotides match TRBD1. The CDR3 spans 14 residues. Trimming cost V 6 bases and J 3 bases; bases outside gene matches: 7. Germline assignment: CDR1 WSHSY and CDR2 SAAADI. The DNA for the CDR3 is TGCGCCAGCAGAGGGGACAGCTTATACTATGGCTACACCTTC. Translation gives CASRGDSLYYGYTF.

This clonotype appeared a single time. The chain employs TRBV10-2 and TRBJ1-4; D is possibly TRBD1 (6 bases). The germline CDR1 and CDR2 sequences are WSHSY and SAAADI. This CDR3 is 15 amino acids long. V lost 3 bases and J 7 bases, leaving 15 bases between the germline ends. In DNA form, the CDR3 reads TGCGCCAGCAGTGATCGGGGGCGCGGGAGTGAAAAACTGTTTTTT. It yields the protein CASSDRGRGSEKLFF.

This chain joins TRBV5-4 and TRBJ2-7; TRBD2 matches at 8 bases. This CDR3 has 15 amino acids. The germline V gene has CDR1 SGHNT and CDR2 YYREEE (reference sequence). Unmatched junction bases numbered 4, after V lost 0 bases and J lost 2 bases. The chain's CDR3 is CASSLDTSGPYEQYF. The CDR3 nucleotides read TGTGCCAGCAGCTTGGATACTAGCGGACCCTACGAGCAGTACTTC. Using reference TRBV5-4 and TRBJ2-7 for the parts outside the CDR3, the full variable domain is ETGVTQSPTHLIKTRGQQVTLRCSSQSGHNTVSWYQQALGQGPQFIFQYYREEENGRGNFPPRFSGLQFPNYSSELNVNALELDDSALYLCASSLDTSGPYEQYFGPGTRLTVT.

The table lists this clonotype with a few counts. The V gene is TRBV2, the J gene TRBJ2-1; 7 positions match TRBD2. The CDR3 totals 17 residues. Germline V lookup: CDR1 SNHLY, CDR2 FYNNEI. Unmatched junction bases numbered 10, after V lost 5 bases and J lost 0 bases. The CDR3 DNA is TGTGCCAGCAGTAAGTTTGGGCGGGGGAGCTCCTACAATGAGCAGTTCTTC. Encoded protein: CASSKFGRGSSYNEQFF.

Concerning this clonotype: One end of the junction fails to match germline, which may point to a read error. This chain connects TRBV10-1 to TRBJ2-3; no firm D call. The CDR3 consists of 16 residues. Germline CDR1 is WNHNN and CDR2 is SYGVQD (reference sequence). The CDR3 loop is CASSEGPERLTDTQYF. CDR3 nucleotide sequence: TGCGCCAGTAGTGAAGGGCCGGAGAGGTTGACAGATACGCAGTATTTT.

V and J are TRBV2 and TRBJ1-1, with TRBD1 matching 8 bases. Trimming removed 6 bases from V and 2 bases from J; junction bases left unmatched: 8. The CDR3 totals 15 residues. The germline CDR1 and CDR2 sequences are SNHLY and FYNNEI. CDR3 in amino acids: CASRADRVGNTEAFF. In DNA, the CDR3 is TGTGCCAGCAGAGCGGACAGGGTGGGAAACACTGAAGCTTTCTTT.

The table lists this clonotype with a count of one. The CDR3 DNA reads TGTGCCAGCAGTCCCGCGAACACTGAAGCTTTCTTT. Protein: CASSPANTEAFF. The rearrangement joins TRBV2 to TRBJ1-1, with unresolved D. Trimming cost V 5 bases and J 1 base, with 5 bases left between them. Germline V gene sequence: CDR1 SNHLY, CDR2 FYNNEI. This CDR3 has 12 amino acids.

This clonotype was picked up a small number of times. The CDR3 bases are TGTGCCAGCAGCTTAACGAAAACGGGACTAGTTCGTCATGAGCAGTTCTTC. Amino acid sequence: CASSLTKTGLVRHEQFF. The chain carries TRBV7-3 and TRBJ2-1; 8 bases line up with TRBD2. Losses at the gene ends were 0 bases for V and 8 bases for J; bases not matched to a gene: 12. The CDR3 spans 17 residues. The germline CDR1 and CDR2 sequences are SGHTA and FQGTGA.

CDR3 protein: CASRKAGGPDEKLFF. For the CDR3, the DNA is TGTGCCAGCAGAAAAGCTGGGGGGCCTGATGAAAAACTGTTTTTT. This chain connects TRBV7-9 to TRBJ1-4, with a tentative D call TRBD1 (6 bases). Between the trimmed V and J ends, which lost 6 bases and 6 bases, there was a span of 17 bases. In germline, CDR1 is SEHNR, CDR2 FQNEAQ (reference sequence). This CDR3 has 15 amino acids.

This chain joins TRBV2 and TRBJ2-3; 14 bases align to TRBD2. The germline gives CDR1 SNHLY, CDR2 FYNNEI. V trimming: 8 bases; J trimming: 5 bases; junction bases outside the gene matches: 9. CDR3 length equals 16 residues. The CDR3 is CASDPGLAGAIDTQYF. CDR3 DNA sequence: TGTGCCAGCGACCCGGGACTAGCGGGAGCAATAGATACGCAGTATTTT.

The chain has TRBV7-6 and TRBJ1-2; possibly TRBD1 for D (5 bases). The CDR3 runs to 14 residues. V lost 2 bases to trimming and J lost 6 bases, with 13 bases between them. Germline V lookup: CDR1 SGHVS, CDR2 FNYEAQ. As DNA, the CDR3 is TGTGCCAGCAGCTTACACGGGGGTAGTCATGGCTACACCTTC. Protein product: CASSLHGGSHGYTF.

As concerns this clonotype: A junction boundary mismatches the germline segment, possibly from a read error. V and J are TRBV5-1 and TRBJ2-7; 7 bases are a match to TRBD2. Germline-derived CDR1 and CDR2 are SGHRS and YFSETQ. This CDR3 has 15 amino acids. The chain's CDR3 is CASSLSPGGTYEQYF. The CDR3 bases are TGTGCCAGCAGCTTGAGCCCGGGGGGAACCTACGAGCAGTACTTC. The variable domain in full, with the rest retrieved from reference TRBV5-1 and TRBJ2-7, is KAGVTQTPRYLIKTRGQQVTLSCSPISGHRSVSWYQQTPGQGLQFLFEYFSETQRNKGNFPGRFSGRQFSNSRSEMNVSTLELGDSALYLCASSLSPGGTYEQYFGPGTRLTVT.

The chain is built from TRBV7-6 and TRBJ1-3, with D uncertain. CDR3 length: 14 amino acids. The V gene's germline CDR1 is SGHVS and CDR2 FNYEAQ. V lost 8 bases and J 1 base, leaving 12 bases between the germline ends. In nucleotides, the CDR3 is TGTGCCAGCGGGGAAACGGGTTCTGGAAACACCATATATTTT. This encodes CASGETGSGNTIYF.

The chain carries TRBV2 and TRBJ1-4; D gene ambiguous. Per the germline V gene, CDR1 is SNHLY and CDR2 is FYNNEI. V shed 2 bases and J shed 4 bases, with 2 bases lying between them. CDR3 length equals 12 residues. The CDR3 nucleotides are TGTGCCAGCAGTGAATTTAATGAAAAACTGTTTTTT. Its translation: CASSEFNEKLFF.

The chain links TRBV14 to TRBJ2-7; D call uncertain. V dropped 4 bases and J dropped 0 bases, with 7 bases sitting between them. Germline CDR1 and CDR2: SGHDN and FVKESK. This CDR3 is built from 13 residues. The CDR3 spells CASSPSSSYEQYF. DNA of the CDR3: TGTGCCAGCAGCCCTTCTAGCTCCTACGAGCAGTACTTC.

The chain recombines TRBV7-3 with TRBJ2-2; 10 bases match TRBD1. V trimming: 5 bases; J trimming: 5 bases; junction bases outside the gene matches: 5. This CDR3 comprises 15 residues. Germline CDR1 reads SGHTA; CDR2 reads FQGTGA. For the CDR3, the DNA is TGTGCCAGCAGCCCTCGGACAGGGGGGACCGGGGAGCTGTTTTTT. Translated, it gives CASSPRTGGTGELFF.

This clonotype was seen only once. At one end the junction does not follow the germline gene, possibly because of a read error. The rearrangement joins TRBV6-4 to TRBJ2-6; 10 bases line up with TRBD2. The length of the CDR3 is 14 residues. Germline-derived CDR1 and CDR2 are MRHNA and SNTAGT. This CDR3 reads CASSPSGGDNVLTF. CDR3 coding DNA: TGTGCCAGCAGTCCCAGCGGGGGGGACAACGTCCTGACTTTC.

Notes on this clonotype: Compared with germline, one end of the junction differs, possibly owing to a read error. The rearrangement joins TRBV7-2 to TRBJ2-7; TRBD1 matches 7 bases. The CDR3 sequence is 15 residues long. Per the germline V gene, CDR1 is SGHTA and CDR2 is FQGNSA. CDR3 sequence: CASNAGTASSYEQYF. The CDR3 DNA follows: TGCGCCAGCAACGCCGGGACAGCAAGCTCCTACGAGCAGTACTTC.

Here the CDR3 reads CASSPEGSGANVLTF. CDR3 coding DNA: TGTGCCAGCAGTCCGGAGGGCTCTGGGGCCAACGTCCTGACTTTC. J is TRBJ2-6 and V is TRBV6-2 or TRBV6-3; tentatively, D is TRBD2 (6 bases). This CDR3 region has 15 residues. CDR1 and CDR2 from the germline V gene are MNHEY and SVGEGT. The V and J ends lost 5 bases and 0 bases respectively, with 8 bases between them.